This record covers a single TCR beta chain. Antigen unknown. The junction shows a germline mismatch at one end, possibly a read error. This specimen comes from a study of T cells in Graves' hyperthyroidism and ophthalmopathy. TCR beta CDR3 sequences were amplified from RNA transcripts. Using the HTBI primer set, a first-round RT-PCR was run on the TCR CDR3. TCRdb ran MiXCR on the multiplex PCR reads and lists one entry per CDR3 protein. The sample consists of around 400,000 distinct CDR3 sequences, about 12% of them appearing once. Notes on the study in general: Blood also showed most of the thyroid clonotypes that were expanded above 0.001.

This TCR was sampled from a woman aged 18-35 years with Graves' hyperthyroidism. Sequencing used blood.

The CDR3 bases are TGCGCCAGCAGCGCCGCAGGGGGCTACGGGCAGTACTTC. The encoded protein is CASSAAGGYGQYF. The chain recombines TRBV4-3 with TRBJ2-7; 8 positions agree with TRBD1. The CDR3 runs 13 residues. Germline CDR1 and CDR2: LGHNA and YSLEER.